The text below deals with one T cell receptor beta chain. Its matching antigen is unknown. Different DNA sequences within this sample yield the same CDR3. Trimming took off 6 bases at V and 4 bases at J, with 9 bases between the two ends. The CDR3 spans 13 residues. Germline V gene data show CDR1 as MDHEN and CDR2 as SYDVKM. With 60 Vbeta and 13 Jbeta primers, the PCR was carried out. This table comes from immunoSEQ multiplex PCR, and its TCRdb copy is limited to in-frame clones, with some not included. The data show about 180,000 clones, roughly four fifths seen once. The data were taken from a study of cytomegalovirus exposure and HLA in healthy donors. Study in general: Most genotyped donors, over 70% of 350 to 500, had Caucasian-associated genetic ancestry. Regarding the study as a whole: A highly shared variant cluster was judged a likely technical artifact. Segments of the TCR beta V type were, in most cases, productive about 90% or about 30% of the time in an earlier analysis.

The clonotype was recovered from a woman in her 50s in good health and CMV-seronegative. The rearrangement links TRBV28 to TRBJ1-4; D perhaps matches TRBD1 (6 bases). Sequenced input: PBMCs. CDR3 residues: CASSRTVNEKLFF. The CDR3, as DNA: TGTGCCAGCAGCCGGACAGTTAATGAAAAACTGTTTTTT.